This record covers a single T cell receptor (beta chain). Its target antigen remains unknown. Base-call qualities are not available, and no considerably larger clone is one nucleotide away. The donors were about 40 Caucasian individuals from Russia, aged 6 to 90 years, who were systemically healthy. Each donor gave roughly 9.5 milliliters of peripheral blood, collected into EDTA-treated Vacutainer tubes. PBMCs were isolated by Ficoll-Paque density-gradient centrifugation, with at least 6.5 million obtained per sample. Total RNA was extracted from PBMCs with Trizol reagent, with at least 6 micrograms obtained per sample. For every donor, an aliquot of PBMCs went through flow cytometry to measure the percentages of naive CD45RAhigh/CD27high T cells. These data belong to a study of blood T cells in healthy people across ages (dated by TCRdb to 2014 to 2015). Regarding the study in general: In model experiments, roughly one uniquely barcoded TCR beta cDNA molecule per two T cells was captured by template switching. To track age-related changes in TCR beta repertoire diversity, the study relied on deep sequencing normalized with unique cDNA molecular identifiers. The donors were split into four age groups: young (average 16 years), middle-aged (nearly 40), aged (62) and long-lived (roughly 77). To avoid experimental bias, donors of different ages were spread randomly across the sequencing lanes. The study analyzed two additional independent replicas of 1 million unique cDNA reads from the same blood draw for two donors, one aged 18 to 29 and one aged 80 or older.

Study-wide conclusions, independent of this receptor: Estimates of total diversity based on one million sequenced T cells were considered lower bounds and underestimates. As age increased, observed TCR beta diversity per million T cells dropped in a roughly linear way, and a significant reduction was already evident by age roughly 36. Since profiling was done on bulk unsorted PBMCs, naive and antigen-experienced compartments could not be conclusively compared. There was a strong correlation between observed TCR beta diversity and the percentage of naive T cells measured by flow cytometry. Because donor CMV infection status was unknown, age-related changes in expanded clonotypes were potentially confounded. Compared with the aged group, the long-lived group had more naive CD4+ T cells, fewer expanded clones and increased TCR diversity, suggesting age selection.

The protocol used for the library was 5' RACE. Sequencing used an Illumina HiSeq 2500. A second PCR of roughly 6 to 11 cycles was run with a J-beta primer mix and a sample-barcoded 5' primer. Each TCR beta cDNA molecule received a unique molecular identifier from a template-switch 5' adaptor carrying 12 random nucleotides. At least 3 million CDR3-containing paired-end reads were obtained from each sample. The Mint cDNA synthesis kit, primed by a TRBC-specific oligonucleotide, was used to synthesize first-strand cDNA from all RNA. Following uracil-DNA glycosylase treatment, all cDNA underwent a first 18-cycle PCR with the universal primers M1SS and BC2_uni_R. Under the source paper's analysis protocol: Each sample was normalized by randomly selecting 1 million high-quality reads, each carrying a distinct molecular identifier. Reads sharing molecular identifiers were discarded rather than binned into consensus sequences. MiTCR, set to a Q25 quality threshold and the strictest error-elimination algorithm, was used for CDR3 identification, clonotype clustering and error correction. A nonparametric unseen species model with Euler transformation was used to estimate lower-bound total TCR beta diversity. The public reads were reprocessed in TCRdb via fastp at Q25 and MiXCR, keeping in-frame beta chains. Rows with one shared CDR3 protein collapse into an entry with the most common genes and DNA. It is TCRdb's table, rather than the study itself, that gives the V and J calls and clone size. The sample includes around 1.7 million distinct CDR3 sequences, with roughly 28% observed a single time. The ten biggest clones cover approximately 7.7% of the sample.

The receptor was isolated from a woman aged 25-40 years in good health. The sequencing sample was made of blood.

The CDR3 reads CASSLGAGAYTDTQYF. The nucleotide sequence reads as follows: TGCGCCAGCAGCTTGGGGGCAGGGGCCTACACAGATACGCAGTATTTT. The rearrangement joined TRBV5-1 to TRBJ2-3; tentative D gene TRBD1, with 6 bases matching. V was cut back by 0 bases and J by 2 bases, leaving a gap of 13 bases between them. CDR1 and CDR2 are drawn from the germline V gene: SGHRS, YFSETQ. From cysteine to phenylalanine, the CDR3 is 16 amino acids long. The kept DNA is CDR3 alone, 48 bases in frame from the first base.